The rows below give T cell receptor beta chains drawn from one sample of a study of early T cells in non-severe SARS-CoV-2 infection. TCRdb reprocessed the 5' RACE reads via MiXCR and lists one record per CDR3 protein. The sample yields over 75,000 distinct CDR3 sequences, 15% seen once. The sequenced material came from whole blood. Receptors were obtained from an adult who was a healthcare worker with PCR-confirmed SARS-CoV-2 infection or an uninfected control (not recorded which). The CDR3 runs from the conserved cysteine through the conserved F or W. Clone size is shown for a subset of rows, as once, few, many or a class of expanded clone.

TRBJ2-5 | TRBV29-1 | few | CSVERGFETQYF
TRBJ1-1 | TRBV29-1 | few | CSAGRGDTEAFF
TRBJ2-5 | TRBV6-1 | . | CASSPGTSGIETQYF
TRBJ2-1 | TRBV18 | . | CASSPSGLAGYNEQFF
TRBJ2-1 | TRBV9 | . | CASSPGGGRTYNEQFF
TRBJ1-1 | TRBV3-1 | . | CASSLTGVDTEAFF
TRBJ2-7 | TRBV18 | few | CASSPSAGYSYEQYF
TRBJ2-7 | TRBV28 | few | CASSFPASYEQYF
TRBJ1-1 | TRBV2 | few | CASRLIRDRKANTEAFF
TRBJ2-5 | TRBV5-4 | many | CASSWGGETQYF
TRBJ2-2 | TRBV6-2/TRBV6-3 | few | CASSYLGAGVVWNTGELFF
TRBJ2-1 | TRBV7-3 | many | CASSLNPGNNEQFF
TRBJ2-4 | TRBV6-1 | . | CATADSFYKNIQYF
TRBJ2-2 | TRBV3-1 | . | CASSQDPRETRTGELFF
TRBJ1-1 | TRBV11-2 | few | CASSLRTGADIAEAFF
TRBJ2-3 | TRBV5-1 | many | CASSSGTDTQYF
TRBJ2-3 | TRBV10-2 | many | CASSESMQREGPDTQYF
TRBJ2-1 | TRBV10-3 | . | CAIGNEQFF
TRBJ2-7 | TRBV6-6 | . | CASSYGAAGVYEQYF
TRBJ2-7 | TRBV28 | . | CASSKPSKGGREQYF